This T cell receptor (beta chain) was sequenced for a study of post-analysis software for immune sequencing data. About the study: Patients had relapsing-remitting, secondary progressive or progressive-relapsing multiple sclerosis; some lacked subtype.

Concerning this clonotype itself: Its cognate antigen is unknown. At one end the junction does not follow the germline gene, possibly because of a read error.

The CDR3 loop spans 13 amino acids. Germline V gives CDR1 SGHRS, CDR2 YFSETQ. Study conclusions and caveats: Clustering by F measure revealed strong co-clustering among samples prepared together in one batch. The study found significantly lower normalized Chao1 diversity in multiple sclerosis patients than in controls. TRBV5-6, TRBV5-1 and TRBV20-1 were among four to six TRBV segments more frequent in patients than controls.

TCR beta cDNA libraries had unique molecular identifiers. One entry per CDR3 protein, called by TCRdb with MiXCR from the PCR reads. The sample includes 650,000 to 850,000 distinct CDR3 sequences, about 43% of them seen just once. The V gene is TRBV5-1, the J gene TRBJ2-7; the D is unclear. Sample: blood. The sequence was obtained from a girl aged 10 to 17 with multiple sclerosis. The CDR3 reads CASSLDVTYEQYF. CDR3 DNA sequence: TGTGCCAGCAGCTTAGACGTAACCTACGAGCAGTACTTC.